The 21 T cell receptor beta chains reported below all come from one sample, sequenced in a study of CD8+ T cells in alopecia areata. Treatment meaning: oral pan-JAK inhibitor, 5-10 mg twice daily. It was cDNA, reverse transcribed from extracted RNA, that served as the sequencing template. Sequencing used immunoSEQ multiplex PCR; TCRdb keeps in-frame clones, though not all of them. The sample gives 200,000 or so clones, more than 30% of which show up once; just under 0.5% is in the top ten. The sequenced sample was CD4+ T cells sorted from blood, obtained around week 31, from a patient treated with tofacitinib. The receptors were sampled from a human donor with alopecia areata.

This clone was seen a handful of times. The chain recombines TRBV4-1 with TRBJ2-1; 9 bases align to TRBD2. The CDR3 extends over 19 amino acids. V was pared by 4 bases and J by 4 bases, with 17 bases of the junction left unmatched. CDR1 is MGHRA, CDR2 YSYEKL, per germline. The CDR3 DNA reads as TGCGCCAGCAGCCTTCCCTCGAATACGGAAGCGGGAGGTTACAATGAGCAGTTCTTC. This codes for CASSLPSNTEAGGYNEQFF.

The chain links TRBV19 to TRBJ1-1; D is perhaps TRBD1 (6 bases). The CDR3 is 16 amino acids. Trimming shortened V by 7 bases and J by 5 bases, and 23 bases separated the two germline ends. From germline, CDR1 is LNHDA and CDR2 SQIVND (reference sequence). The CDR3 DNA sequence: TGTGCCAGTACCCACCCCCGGGGGGGGGCGCGGACTGAAGCTTTCTTT. It codes for CASTHPRGGARTEAFF.

The chain links TRBV15 to TRBJ1-1, with D perhaps TRBD1 (6 bases). This CDR3 is built from 16 residues. Trimming removed 0 bases from V and 1 base from J, with 12 bases in between. Germline CDR1 and CDR2: LNHNV and YYDKDF (reference sequence). CDR3 residues: CATSRDKGDGNTEAFF. Here the CDR3 DNA reads TGTGCCACCAGCAGAGATAAGGGGGACGGGAACACTGAAGCTTTCTTT.

As to this clone: Its ends do not fully match the called genes, so a read error is possible. The rearrangement links TRBV29-1 to TRBJ2-1; D remains ambiguous. This CDR3 spans 10 amino acids. Germline-derived CDR1 and CDR2 are SQVTM and ANQGSEA. CDR3 sequence (DNA): TGCAGCGTTGAGGACGTAAGTCTGATCTTC. It translates to CSVEDVSLIF.

This clone appeared a few times. The chain joins TRBV4-1 to TRBJ2-7, with D maybe TRBD1 (6 bases). The CDR3 length is 15 residues. The V end lost 1 base, the J end lost 3 bases, and 13 bases lay between the germline ends. The germline V gene encodes CDR1 MGHRA and CDR2 YSYEKL. The CDR3 sequence is CASSQGAIGGYEQYF. The CDR3, as DNA: TGCGCCAGCAGCCAAGGTGCCATAGGGGGCTACGAGCAGTACTTC.

The chain is built from TRBV25-1 and TRBJ2-7; D may be TRBD2 (7 bases). CDR1 is MGHDK and CDR2 is SYGVNS in the germline V gene. CDR3 length: 14 residues. Trimming took off 6 bases at V and 5 bases at J, with 17 bases between the two ends. CDR3 coding DNA: TGTGCCAGCAGGGGAAGGCAGGGGAGGGACGAGCAGTACTTC. It codes for CASRGRQGRDEQYF.

This clone was counted only a few times. The rearrangement joins TRBV4-1 to TRBJ2-2, with D hard to call. The CDR3 loop spans 12 amino acids. Germline V gene data show CDR1 as MGHRA and CDR2 as YSYEKL. V was cut by 5 bases and J by 7 bases, with 8 bases left in between. In DNA form, the CDR3 reads TGCGCCAGCAGCAAACTGGACGGGGAGCTGTTTTTT. Translated: CASSKLDGELFF.

The rearrangement links TRBV9 to TRBJ2-7; D gene unclear. V lost 0 bases and J lost 5, with 15 bases in between. The CDR3 has 15 amino acids. The germline CDR1 and CDR2 sequences are SGDLS and YYNGEE. Here the CDR3 DNA reads TGTGCCAGCAGCGTAGTATCTTTCGGGTCCCACGAGCAGTACTTC. This sequence encodes CASSVVSFGSHEQYF.

V gene TRBV4-1 combines with J gene TRBJ2-3; 10 positions match TRBD2. The CDR3 contains 17 residues. After removal of 8 bases from V and 2 bases from J, the junction contained 13 bases not matched to a gene. CDR1 and CDR2 from the germline V gene are MGHRA and YSYEKL. Written as DNA, the CDR3 is TGCGCCAGCCGAAGAACCATAGCGGGGGGACCCACAGATACGCAGTATTTT. Amino acid sequence: CASRRTIAGGPTDTQYF.

This chain uses TRBV30 with TRBJ2-7; the match to TRBD2 covers 12 bases. Germline trimming cut 1 base from V and 2 bases from J; bases unmatched to any gene: 3. Per germline, CDR1 GTSNPN and CDR2 SVGIG (reference sequence). This CDR3 comprises 15 residues. CDR3: CAWSGTSGGTYEQYF. CDR3 in DNA: TGTGCCTGGAGTGGCACTAGCGGGGGGACCTACGAGCAGTACTTC.

This sequence joins TRBV20-1 and TRBJ1-1, with unresolved D. V was trimmed by 5 bases and J by 6 bases, leaving 10 bases between them. The CDR3 totals 11 residues. Germline V gene lookup returns CDR1 DFQATT and CDR2 SNEGSKA (reference sequence). The CDR3 nucleotides read TGCAGTGCTGGGGAGGACTCTGAAGCTTTCTTT. It codes for CSAGEDSEAFF.

This clone was seen once. This CDR3 is also generated by other DNA sequences in the sample. V and J are TRBV5-1 and TRBJ2-5, with 10 bases that match TRBD1. Trimming at V came to 4 bases and at J to 5 bases, leaving 5 bases not matched to a gene. This CDR3 comprises 14 residues. Germline V gene lookup returns CDR1 SGHRS and CDR2 YFSETQ. The CDR3 sequence is CASSTGQGRETQYF. In DNA form, the CDR3 reads TGCGCCAGCAGCACGGGACAGGGGCGGGAGACCCAGTACTTC.

This clone has just one count. The gene calls are TRBV7-8 and TRBJ2-1; no reliable D call. The length of the CDR3 is 11 residues. CDR1 SGHVS and CDR2 FQNEAQ come from the germline V gene. Between the trimmed V and J ends, which lost 4 bases and 6 bases, there was a span of 4 bases. Here the CDR3 reads CASSSRNEQFF. CDR3 DNA: TGTGCCAGCAGCTCCCGCAATGAGCAGTTCTTC.

The CDR3 DNA follows: TGTGCCAGCAGTTACCGCCGATCAGATACGCAGTATTTT. Its translation: CASSYRRSDTQYF. The chain carries TRBV6-5 and TRBJ2-3; D uncertain. Germline-derived CDR1 and CDR2 are MNHEY and SVGAGI. V was shortened by 2 bases and J by 4 bases, with 7 bases between the two germline ends. The CDR3 is 13 residues long.

This chain connects TRBV7-9 to TRBJ1-2; the match to TRBD1 covers 9 bases. Germline values: CDR1 SEHNR, CDR2 FQNEAQ (reference sequence). The CDR3 has 15 amino acids. Trimming removed 5 bases from V and 4 bases from J; junction bases left unmatched: 8. CDR3 residues: CASSPSQDRGYGYTF. The CDR3 DNA reads as TGTGCCAGCAGCCCCAGCCAGGACAGGGGCTATGGCTACACCTTC.

The chain has TRBV30 and TRBJ2-5; 8 positions agree with TRBD2. Near its end, the DNA agrees better with TRBJ2-7, so the J call may be wrong. The CDR3 extends over 17 amino acids. Germline V CDR1 and CDR2: GTSNPN, SVGIG (reference sequence). The CDR3 DNA is TGTGCCTGGAGTGTATCCCGACTAGCGCGTGCTTCCTACGAGCAGTACTTC. Its protein is CAWSVSRLARASYEQYF.

The chain joins TRBV27 to TRBJ2-3; D is ambiguous. With 0 bases removed from V and 5 bases from J, the gap between germline ends came to 6 bases. The V gene's germline CDR1 is MNHEY and CDR2 SMNVEV (reference sequence). This CDR3 has 13 residues. The CDR3 DNA is TGTGCCAGCAGTTTATCGATTGGAGATACGCAGTATTTT. Translating it yields CASSLSIGDTQYF.

A single count supports this clone. V is TRBV6-5 and J is TRBJ1-2; 8 bases line up with TRBD1. This CDR3 has 16 residues. Germline V lookup: CDR1 MNHEY, CDR2 SVGAGI. Germline trimming cut 2 bases from V and 2 bases from J; bases unmatched to any gene: 7. CDR3 coding DNA: TGTGCCAGCAGTTACGCAGGGACAGGTCTGAACTATGGCTACACCTTC. It codes for CASSYAGTGLNYGYTF.

The rearrangement links TRBV6-6 to TRBJ1-2; D is perhaps TRBD1 (6 bases). From germline, CDR1 is MNHNY and CDR2 SVGAGI (reference sequence). The CDR3 has 15 residues. Trimming pared 0 bases from V and 4 bases from J, leaving 12 bases between. The CDR3 region is CASSYSDRTGYGYTF. DNA for the CDR3: TGTGCCAGCAGTTACTCAGACAGGACGGGCTATGGCTACACCTTC.

The chain carries TRBV7-6 and TRBJ2-5; D not resolved. Trimming took off 5 bases at V and 0 bases at J, with 13 bases between the two ends. Germline CDR1 reads SGHVS; CDR2 reads FNYEAQ. The CDR3 runs 15 residues. Written as DNA, the CDR3 is TGTGCCAGCAGCCCACAACGACCCTACCAAGAGACCCAGTACTTC. Its translation: CASSPQRPYQETQYF.

This clone came up once. The rearrangement uses TRBV6-1 and TRBJ1-2; D possibly corresponds to TRBD1 (6 bases). The CDR3 is made up of 12 amino acids. Germline V gene sequence: CDR1 MNHNS, CDR2 SASEGT. V lost 7 bases and J lost 8, with 14 bases in between. The CDR3: CASTDRLGGYTF. The CDR3 coding sequence is TGTGCCAGCACCGACAGGCTCGGAGGCTACACCTTC.